This T cell receptor beta chain emerged from a study of T cell responses to AZD1222 COVID-19 vaccine (dated by TCRdb to about 2021). With respect to the entire study: A total of just over 230 trial participants underwent TCR sequencing, of whom about 210 received two doses of AZD1222 and around 25 received two doses of the MenACWY control vaccine. Trial participants were enrolled into age subgroups of 18-55, 56-69 and 70-plus years, which contained 148, 28 and 57 TCR-sequenced participants, respectively. General conclusions and limits of the study: The 56-69-year group was small, and its depth increase did not reach significance, likely because of low power. After two AZD1222 doses, both the breadth and the depth of spike-specific TCRs were significantly higher than at day 0 and than in MenACWY recipients. Conclusions about previously exposed vaccinees are limited, since just a handful of AZD1222 recipients were seropositive for SARS-CoV-2 at baseline. The vaccine-associated CD4 TCRs covered the entire spike protein, and the dominant responses fell in regions 160-218 and 743-854. Participants were mostly white British and included more females than males, and it was suggested by the authors that clonal diversity may have been underestimated. Reportedly, close to half of the unique spike-specific TCRs recognized epitopes lying outside the regions that are mutated in the B.1.351 and B.1.1.7 variants. Because no samples from the day 14 peak response were available, repertoires could be characterized only after the peak T cell response.

Of note for this clone: No antigen is known for it. Qualities for individual bases were not recorded, and no much larger clone is one base off.

The CDR3 regions of human TCRbeta chains were analyzed by immunosequencing. The original methods were these. TCRs in the repertoires were matched against a reference library of SARS-CoV-2-specific TCRs that had been generated with the MIRA antigen-specificity platform. Breadth meant the fraction of unique TCRs that were SARS-CoV-2-associated, whereas depth meant the fraction of total T cells that were SARS-CoV-2-associated. Using the MIRA data, every spike-specific TCR was mapped to the spike region that the TCR reacted to and assigned to either a CD4 or a CD8 class. Log10-transformed breadth and depth values were compared by one-way ANOVA with Sidak's multiple comparisons tests. TCRdb re-hosts the immuneACCESS table, in-frame sequences only. Its copies lack some clones; in the studies checked, an unresolved V gene accounts for under half of them, and the cause for the rest is not known. That table is the source of V, J and clone size, and D and trimming were worked out from the DNA. Present in this sample are about 75,000 clones, approximately 88% of which were seen just once. In total, the top ten clones hold 8% to 10% of the sample.

Trimming costs V 5 bases and J 11 bases, and their ends lie 18 bases apart. Spanning cysteine to phenylalanine, the CDR3 consists of 13 amino acids. Of the read, only the CDR3 DNA is kept; its 39 bases are in frame from base 1. Sample time point, as interpreted from the label and publication: about 28 days (+/-7) after the second vaccine dose. The meaning of the sample's treatment or condition label: meningococcal conjugate vaccine given as trial control. The vaccinee samples were drawn from two UK trials, COV001 and COV002, one of which was a single-blind randomized controlled phase 2/3 trial testing AZD1222 (ChAdOx1 nCoV-19) in healthy adults. Trial participant PBMC samples were collected at day 0 and day 28 after the second dose for TCRbeta chain sequencing.

This TCR was sampled from an adult who received the MenACWY meningococcal vaccine as a control. This chain joins TRBV12-3 or TRBV12-4 to TRBJ1-1; a weak D assignment points to TRBD1 (5 bases agree). Here the sequenced sample was peripheral blood, taken 28 days after the second dose of the MenACWY control vaccine. CDR3 reads: CASSPRWGTRAFF. The DNA sequence reads TGTGCCAGCAGTCCCCGGTGGGGGACCCGGGCTTTCTTT.